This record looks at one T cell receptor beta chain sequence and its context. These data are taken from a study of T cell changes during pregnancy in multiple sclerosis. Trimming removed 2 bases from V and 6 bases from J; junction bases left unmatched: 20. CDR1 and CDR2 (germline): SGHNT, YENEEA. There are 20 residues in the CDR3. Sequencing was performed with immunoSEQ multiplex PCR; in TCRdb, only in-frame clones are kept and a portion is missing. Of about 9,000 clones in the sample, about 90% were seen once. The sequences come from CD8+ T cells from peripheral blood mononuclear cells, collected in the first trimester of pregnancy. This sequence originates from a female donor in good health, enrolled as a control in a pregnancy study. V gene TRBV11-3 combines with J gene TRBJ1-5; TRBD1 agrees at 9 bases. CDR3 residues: CASSLILRTGEIKEGQPQHF. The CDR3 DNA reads TGTGCCAGCAGCTTAATACTCCGGACAGGGGAGATTAAGGAGGGTCAGCCCCAGCATTTT.